These 27 T cell receptor beta chains originate from one sample sequenced in a study of T cell repertoires in cytomegalovirus infection. Their specific antigens are unknown. TCRdb passed the reads through MiXCR, listing each CDR3 protein once. The table has under 150,000 distinct CDR3 sequences, around 31% seen once. Here the sequenced sample was CD8+ T cells from cultured PBMCs, taken from culture after CMV antigen stimulation. These receptors originate from a human donor in good health (CMV status not recorded). Some clones in this sample may be carry-over from other donors' samples.

This clonotype was seen a handful of times. This chain connects TRBV10-3 to TRBJ1-3, with TRBD1 as a possible D gene (6 bases). The CDR3 spans 17 residues. Per the germline V gene, CDR1 is ENHRY and CDR2 is SYGVKD. V was cut by 4 bases and J by 2 bases, with 18 bases left in between. CDR3 in amino acids: CAISGTGGAAPGNTIYF. DNA of the CDR3: TGTGCCATCAGTGGGACGGGGGGCGCGGCCCCTGGAAACACCATATATTTT.

The chain employs TRBV12-3 or TRBV12-4 and TRBJ2-1; 11 nucleotides agree with TRBD2. V gave up 7 bases and J gave up 6 bases; unmatched junction bases: 8. This CDR3 has 15 residues. CDR3 sequence reads: CASNVAGGLANEQFF. Here the CDR3 DNA reads TGTGCCAGCAATGTAGCGGGGGGGCTTGCCAATGAGCAGTTCTTC.

This chain connects TRBV6-1 to TRBJ1-3; D may be TRBD1 (6 bases). V was pared by 7 bases and J by 0 bases, with 13 bases between. Germline V gene data show CDR1 as MNHNS and CDR2 as SASEGT. This CDR3 is 15 amino acids long. As DNA, the CDR3 is TGTGCCAGCACTGACAGGCACCGCTCTGGAAACACCATATATTTT. Its protein product is CASTDRHRSGNTIYF.

This clonotype was seen more than once but under ten times. At one of its ends the junction is not consistent with the germline gene, which may arise from a read error. This chain joins TRBV7-7 and TRBJ2-7, with D tentatively TRBD2 (6 bases). CDR3 size: 13 residues. The V gene's germline CDR1 is SSHAT and CDR2 FNYEAQ (reference sequence). DNA of the CDR3: TGTGCTAGCAGCTTGAAGGAGGGCCACGAGCAGTACTTC. Translated: CASSLKEGHEQYF.

The rearrangement joins TRBV4-3 to TRBJ1-1; D may be TRBD1 (5 bases). Trimming took 0 bases from V and 2 from J, leaving 10 bases between them. Germline CDR1 and CDR2: LGHNA and YSLEER. The CDR3 consists of 15 residues. CDR3 amino acids: CASSQELGVNTEAFF. CDR3 nucleotides: TGCGCCAGCAGCCAAGAGCTAGGGGTCAACACTGAAGCTTTCTTT.

This clonotype was detected ten times or more. This rearrangement joins TRBV12-5 to TRBJ1-2, with no clear D. CDR1 is LGHNT and CDR2 is FRNRAP in the germline V gene. CDR3 length: 13 residues. V shed 2 bases and J shed 8 bases, with 12 bases lying between them. The CDR3 nucleotides are TGTGCTAGTGGTTTGCCCACCTATGGAGGCTACACCTTC. Its translation: CASGLPTYGGYTF.

The chain has TRBV5-1 and TRBJ2-1, with D perhaps TRBD2 (7 bases). With 6 bases removed from V and 4 bases from J, the gap between germline ends came to 14 bases. Germline CDR1 SGHRS, CDR2 YFSETQ. CDR3 length equals 14 residues. In nucleotides, the CDR3 is TGCGCCAGCACATCTGGGGGGGCGTACAATGAGCAGTTCTTC. Translating gives CASTSGGAYNEQFF.

This chain uses TRBV7-9 with TRBJ2-1; TRBD2 agrees at 11 bases. The V segment lost 4 bases and the J segment 11 bases; nucleotides outside the gene matches: 10. This CDR3 has 15 residues. Germline CDR1 and CDR2: SEHNR and FQNEAQ (reference sequence). The CDR3 coding sequence is TGTGCCAGCAGCTCGGGACTAGCGGCGGAGAGTAAGCAGTTCTTC. Translation: CASSSGLAAESKQFF. Complete variable domain (other parts from reference TRBV7-9 and TRBJ2-1): DTGVSQNPRHKITKRGQNVTFRCDPISEHNRLYWYRQTLGQGPEFLTYFQNEAQLEKSRLLSDRFSAERPKGSFSTLEIQRTEQGDSAMYLCASSSGLAAESKQFFGPGTRLTVL.

This clonotype was counted ten times or more. CDR3 DNA sequence: TGTGCCAGCACCCATCGGACAGGGGAGGATGAAAAACTGTTTTTT. Amino acid sequence: CASTHRTGEDEKLFF. The J gene is TRBJ1-4, the V gene TRBV7-9, with 9 bases that match TRBD1. The germline V gene encodes CDR1 SEHNR and CDR2 FQNEAQ (reference sequence). The trim removed 7 bases at V and 6 bases at J, leaving 9 bases unmatched. The CDR3 is made up of 15 amino acids.

V usage is TRBV20-1 and J usage is TRBJ1-1, with unresolved D. The CDR3 runs 12 residues. The V gene lost 4 bases and the J gene lost 4 bases, with 10 bases spanning the gap. Germline V gene data show CDR1 as DFQATT and CDR2 as SNEGSKA (reference sequence). As DNA, the CDR3 is TGCAGTGCTATACGACGGGGCACTGAAGCTTTCTTT. It encodes CSAIRRGTEAFF.

Only a few counts were recorded for this clonotype. This chain links TRBV7-8 with TRBJ1-1, with TRBD1 matching 7 bases. This CDR3 is 13 amino acids long. Germline CDR1 SGHVS, CDR2 FQNEAQ. With V trimmed by 7 bases and J by 1 base, 3 bases remained unmatched. The CDR3 DNA reads TGTGCCAGCACCGGGACAGAGAACACTGAAGCTTTCTTT. Protein: CASTGTENTEAFF.

This clonotype turned up a few times. The chain combines TRBV5-1 with TRBJ1-1; perhaps TRBD1 as D (6 bases). This CDR3 spans 16 amino acids. The V end lost 4 bases, the J end lost 0 bases, and 16 bases lay between the germline ends. Germline loops: CDR1 SGHRS, CDR2 YFSETQ. The CDR3 region is CASSGIFGGLNTEAFF. The CDR3 region has the DNA TGCGCCAGCAGCGGGATTTTTGGGGGCCTGAACACTGAAGCTTTCTTT.

This clonotype came up many times. CDR3 nucleotides: TGTGCCAGCAGCTTTAGGCTACGGAGCCAAGAGACCCAGTACTTC. It codes for CASSFRLRSQETQYF. This chain connects TRBV7-6 to TRBJ2-5, with no clear D. The CDR3 contains 15 residues. Deletions cut 3 bases from V and 1 base from J, with 12 bases between. Per germline, CDR1 SGHVS and CDR2 FNYEAQ.

The chain uses TRBV7-8 and TRBJ1-4, with D perhaps matching TRBD1 (5 bases). V lost 1 base and J 8 bases, leaving 14 bases between the germline ends. This CDR3 is built from 15 residues. Germline CDR1 reads SGHVS; CDR2 reads FQNEAQ. CDR3 amino acids: CASSLVPDGAEKLFF. The CDR3 DNA reads as TGTGCCAGCAGCTTAGTCCCCGACGGGGCGGAAAAACTGTTTTTT.

The table lists this clonotype with a few counts. The chain recombines TRBV5-4 with TRBJ2-3; 8 bases map to TRBD2. CDR1 and CDR2 from the germline V gene are SGHNT and YYREEE (reference sequence). This CDR3 spans 16 amino acids. V dropped 4 bases and J dropped 2; count of bases not matched to a gene: 9. CDR3 in amino acids: CASSPNPGGDTDTQYF. CDR3 nucleotides: TGTGCCAGCAGCCCGAACCCCGGGGGGGACACAGATACGCAGTATTTT. Drawing the rest from reference TRBV5-4 and TRBJ2-3, the complete variable domain is ETGVTQSPTHLIKTRGQQVTLRCSSQSGHNTVSWYQQALGQGPQFIFQYYREEENGRGNFPPRFSGLQFPNYSSELNVNALELDDSALYLCASSPNPGGDTDTQYFGPGTRLTVL.

The genes are TRBV5-6 and TRBJ1-5; D is unresolved. Deletions cut 0 bases from V and 4 bases from J, with 20 bases between. This CDR3 has 18 residues. The germline V gene encodes CDR1 SGHDT and CDR2 YYEEEE. The CDR3 is CASSLGAVGTDSNQPQHF. The CDR3 DNA is TGTGCCAGCAGCTTGGGGGCGGTAGGTACGGACTCTAATCAGCCCCAGCATTTT.

V gene TRBV19 combines with J gene TRBJ2-7; a weak D match, TRBD1 (6 bases). Deletions cut 4 bases from V and 5 bases from J, with 12 bases between. The germline V gene encodes CDR1 LNHDA and CDR2 SQIVND (reference sequence). The CDR3 is 13 residues long. Written as DNA, the CDR3 is TGTGCCAGTAGTAACTGGGGGCTGAACGAGCAGTACTTC. As protein: CASSNWGLNEQYF.

This chain joins TRBV7-3 and TRBJ2-3, with D unclear. Germline assignment: CDR1 SGHTA and CDR2 FQGTGA. V lost 4 bases and J 3 bases, leaving 8 bases between the germline ends. The CDR3 has 13 amino acids. As DNA, the CDR3 is TGTGCCAGCAGCTCACGACTTACAGATACGCAGTATTTT. Protein sequence: CASSSRLTDTQYF. The full variable domain, in which reference TRBV7-3 and TRBJ2-3 provide the parts outside the CDR3, is GAGVSQTPSNKVTEKGKYVELRCDPISGHTALYWYRQSLGQGPEFLIYFQGTGAADDSGLPNDRFFAVRPEGSVSTLKIQRTERGDSAVYLCASSSRLTDTQYFGPGTRLTVL.

This chain joins TRBV6-2 or TRBV6-3 and TRBJ2-1; no reliable D call. The CDR3 runs 15 residues. Germline CDR1 is MNHEY and CDR2 is SVGEGT. V shed 2 bases and J shed 0 bases, with 8 bases lying between them. The CDR3 loop reads CASSYGPSSYNEQFF. CDR3 DNA: TGTGCCAGCAGTTACGGGCCGAGCTCCTACAATGAGCAGTTCTTC.

This clonotype was observed a handful of times. The chain uses TRBV14 and TRBJ2-3; D is unresolved. CDR1 SGHDN and CDR2 FVKESK come from the germline V gene. V was shortened by 4 bases and J by 2 bases, with 16 bases between the two germline ends. The length of the CDR3 is 16 residues. The CDR3 DNA follows: TGTGCCAGCAGCCGAACAAATCTAGGGATCACAGATACGCAGTATTTT. It yields the protein CASSRTNLGITDTQYF.

In this sample, this clonotype turned up a few times. The gene calls are TRBV7-2 and TRBJ2-7; possibly TRBD1 or TRBD2 for D (5 bases each). The CDR3 spans 12 residues. CDR1 and CDR2 from the germline V gene are SGHTA and FQGNSA. CDR3 coding DNA: TGTGCCAGCAGCTTAGAAGGGGAGCGGTTTGTCGTC. It yields the protein CASSLEGERFVV.

In its sample, this clonotype was seen many times. The chain is built from TRBV7-2 and TRBJ2-3; maybe TRBD1 (6 bases). Trimming pared 5 bases from V and 3 bases from J, leaving 12 bases between. The CDR3 is 14 amino acids. Germline V gene sequence: CDR1 SGHTA, CDR2 FQGNSA. The CDR3 region is CASSESTGTDTQYF. Here the CDR3 DNA reads TGTGCCAGCAGCGAATCGACAGGAACAGATACGCAGTATTTT.

This chain uses TRBV11-2 with TRBJ2-2; TRBD2 matches 12 bases. Trimming removed 5 bases from V and 1 base from J; junction bases left unmatched: 8. Germline CDR1 and CDR2: SGHAT and FQNNGV. CDR3 length: 18 amino acids. This CDR3 is CASSPTTSGGENTGELFF. The CDR3 DNA reads TGTGCCAGCAGCCCAACGACTAGCGGGGGAGAGAACACCGGGGAGCTGTTTTTT.

The rearrangement uses TRBV4-1 and TRBJ2-1; D gene uncertain. V dropped 4 bases and J dropped 3 bases, with 4 bases sitting between them. Germline-derived CDR1 and CDR2 are MGHRA and YSYEKL. CDR3 length equals 12 residues. The CDR3 DNA sequence: TGCGCCAGCAGCCGAAACTACAATGAGCAGTTCTTC. Protein product: CASSRNYNEQFF.

The chain uses TRBV12-3 or TRBV12-4 and TRBJ2-3; 8 nucleotides align to TRBD2. CDR3 length: 13 residues. The V segment lost 10 bases and the J segment 8 bases; nucleotides outside the gene matches: 11. The DNA of the CDR3 is TGTGCCACATATCAGCGGGGGAGAAGTACGCAGTATTTT. Its protein product is CATYQRGRSTQYF.

Comments on this clonotype: Given a much more abundant clone one base away, this may be a read error. The chain carries TRBV12-3 or TRBV12-4 and TRBJ1-1; D may be TRBD1 (6 bases). The CDR3 sequence is 14 residues long. CDR3 region: CPSSSTGFNTEAFF. The DNA for the CDR3 is TGTCCCAGCAGTTCCACAGGGTTTAACACTGAAGCTTTCTTT.

This clonotype came up many times. In DNA form, the CDR3 reads TGTGCCAGCAGCTTAGGATTAGGGGGCTACGAGCAGTACTTC. As protein: CASSLGLGGYEQYF. The V gene is TRBV7-9, the J gene TRBJ2-7, with D perhaps TRBD1 (6 bases). Deletions cut 1 base from V and 3 bases from J, with 10 bases between. CDR3 length equals 14 residues. Germline assignment: CDR1 SEHNR and CDR2 FQNEAQ (reference sequence).